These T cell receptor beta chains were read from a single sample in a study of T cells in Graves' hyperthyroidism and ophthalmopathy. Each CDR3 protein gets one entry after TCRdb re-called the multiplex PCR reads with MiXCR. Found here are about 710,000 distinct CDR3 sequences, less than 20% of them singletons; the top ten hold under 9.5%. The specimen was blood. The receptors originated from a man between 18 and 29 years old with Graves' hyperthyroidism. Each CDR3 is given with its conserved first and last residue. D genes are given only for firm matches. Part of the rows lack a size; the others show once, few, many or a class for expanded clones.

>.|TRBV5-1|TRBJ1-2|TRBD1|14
CASSDDRGAYGYTF
TGCGCCAGCAGCGATGACAGGGGTGCCTATGGCTACACCTTC
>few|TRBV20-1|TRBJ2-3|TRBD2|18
CSARDLGLAGGRGDTQYF
TGCAGTGCTAGAGATCTCGGACTAGCGGGAGGAAGAGGAGATACGCAGTATTTT
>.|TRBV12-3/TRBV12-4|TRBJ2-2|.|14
CASSPRKGPGELFF
TGTGCCAGCAGCCCCCGTAAGGGTCCCGGGGAGCTGTTTTTT
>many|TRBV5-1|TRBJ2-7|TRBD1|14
CASSSPDRGDEQYF
TGCGCCAGCAGCAGCCCAGACAGGGGCGACGAGCAGTACTTC
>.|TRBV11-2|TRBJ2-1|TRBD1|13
CASSPTGGVEQFF
TGTGCCAGCAGCCCCACAGGGGGCGTGGAGCAGTTCTTC
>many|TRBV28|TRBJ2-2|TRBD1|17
CASSPSPGQGGTGELFF
TGTGCCAGCAGTCCATCTCCGGGACAGGGAGGAACCGGGGAGCTGTTTTTT
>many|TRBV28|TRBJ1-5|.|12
CASSPTTQPQHF
TGTGCCAGCAGTCCCACTACCCAGCCCCAGCATTTT
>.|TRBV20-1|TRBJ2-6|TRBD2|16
CSDRGSGRAGANVLTF
TGCAGTGATAGGGGTAGCGGGAGGGCTGGGGCCAACGTCCTGACTTTC
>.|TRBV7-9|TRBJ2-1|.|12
CASSNGAYEQFF
TGTGCCAGCTCAAACGGGGCCTATGAGCAGTTCTTC
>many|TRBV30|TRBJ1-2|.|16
CAWSDPRNSLVRGYTF
TGTGCCTGGAGTGACCCTCGAAACAGCCTTGTCCGGGGCTACACCTTC
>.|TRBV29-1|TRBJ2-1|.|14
CSTQMSSSYNEQFF
TGCAGCACCCAAATGTCGAGCTCCTACAATGAGCAGTTCTTC
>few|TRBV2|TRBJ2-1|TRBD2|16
CASTPRLAGPNAEQFF
TGTGCCAGCACCCCTAGACTAGCGGGTCCCAATGCGGAGCAGTTCTTC
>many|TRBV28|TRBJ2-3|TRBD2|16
CASSLGLAGGADTQYF
TGTGCCAGCAGTTTGGGACTAGCGGGGGGTGCAGATACGCAGTATTTT
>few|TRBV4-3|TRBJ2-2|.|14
CASSQDWRAGELFF
TGCGCCAGCAGCCAAGATTGGAGGGCCGGGGAGCTGTTTTTT
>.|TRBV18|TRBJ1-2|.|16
CASSPQAVTGTSGYTF
TGTGCCAGCTCACCACAGGCGGTTACAGGGACGTCTGGCTACACCTTC
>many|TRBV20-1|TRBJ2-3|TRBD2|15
CSARKRGSSTDTQYF
TGCAGTGCTAGAAAGCGGGGGTCGAGCACAGATACGCAGTATTTT
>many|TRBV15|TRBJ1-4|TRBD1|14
CATSRGQGNEKLFF
TGTGCCACCAGCAGAGGACAGGGGAATGAAAAACTGTTTTTT
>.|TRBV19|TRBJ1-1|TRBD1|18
CASSEIPMGQSLNTEAFF
TGTGCCAGTAGCGAAATACCTATGGGACAGAGCCTGAACACTGAAGCTTTCTTT
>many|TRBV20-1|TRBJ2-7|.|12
CSAGQIGREQYF
TGCAGTGCTGGACAAATAGGGCGTGAGCAGTACTTC
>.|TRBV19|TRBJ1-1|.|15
CASRLQSGGATEAFF
TGTGCCAGTAGGCTTCAGTCCGGGGGAGCCACTGAAGCTTTCTTT
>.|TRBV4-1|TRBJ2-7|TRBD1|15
CASSQEDREIYEQYF
TGCGCCAGCAGCCAAGAAGACAGGGAAATCTACGAGCAGTACTTC
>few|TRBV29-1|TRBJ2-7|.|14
CSVEVQGSSYEQYF
TGCAGCGTTGAGGTCCAGGGTAGCTCCTACGAGCAGTACTTC
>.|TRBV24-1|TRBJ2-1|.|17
CATSDGARGLPYNEQFF
TGTGCCACCAGTGATGGGGCCAGGGGACTACCTTACAATGAGCAGTTCTTC
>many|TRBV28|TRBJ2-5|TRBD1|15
CASSLGTGEKETQYF
TGTGCCAGCAGCCTTGGGACAGGAGAAAAAGAGACCCAGTACTTC
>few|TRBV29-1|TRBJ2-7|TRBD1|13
CSVWTGSSYEQYF
TGCAGCGTATGGACAGGGTCCTCCTACGAGCAGTACTTC
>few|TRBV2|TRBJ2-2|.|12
CASTRESGELFF
TGTGCCAGCACCCGGGAATCCGGGGAGCTGTTTTTT
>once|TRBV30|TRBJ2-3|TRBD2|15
CAWSPLAGVRDTQYF
TGTGCCTGGAGCCCACTAGCGGGAGTTAGGGATACGCAGTATTTT
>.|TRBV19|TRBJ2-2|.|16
CASSIKRRLNTGELFF
TGTGCCAGTAGTATAAAACGCAGGCTAAACACCGGGGAGCTGTTTTTT
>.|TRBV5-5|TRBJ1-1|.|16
CASSLEVPVRNTEAFF
TGTGCCAGCAGCTTGGAGGTGCCAGTGAGAAATACTGAAGCTTTCTTT
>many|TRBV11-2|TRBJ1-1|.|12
CASSFEMTEAFF
TGTGCCAGCAGCTTCGAAATGACTGAAGCTTTCTTT
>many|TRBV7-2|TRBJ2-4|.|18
CASSLVIRRGGERNIQYF
TGTGCCAGCAGCTTGGTAATACGAAGGGGGGGCGAGAGAAACATTCAGTACTTC
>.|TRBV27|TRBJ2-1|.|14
CASSPPSSPNEQFF
TGTGCCAGCAGTCCCCCCTCGAGTCCCAATGAGCAGTTCTTC
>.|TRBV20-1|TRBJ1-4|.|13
CSARSPTNEKLFF
TGCAGTGCTAGGAGTCCAACTAATGAAAAACTGTTTTTT
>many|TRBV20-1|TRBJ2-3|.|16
CSARDAPSISTDTQYF
TGCAGTGCTAGAGATGCCCCCTCGATTAGCACAGATACGCAGTATTTT
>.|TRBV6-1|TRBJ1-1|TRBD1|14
CASSLMTGAGEAFF
TGTGCCAGCAGTCTGATGACAGGGGCGGGCGAAGCTTTCTTT
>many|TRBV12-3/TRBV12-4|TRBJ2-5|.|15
CASRTTGAPQETQYF
TGTGCCAGCAGAACGACAGGCGCCCCTCAAGAGACCCAGTACTTC
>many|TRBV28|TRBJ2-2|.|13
CASRRLNAGELFF
TGTGCCAGCAGAAGACTAAACGCCGGGGAGCTGTTTTTT
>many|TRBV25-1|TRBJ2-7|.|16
CASSGPRGEVWDEQYF
TGTGCCAGCAGTGGTCCTCGAGGGGAAGTTTGGGACGAGCAGTACTTC
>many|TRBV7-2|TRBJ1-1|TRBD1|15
CASSSTGQGGTEAFF
TGTGCCAGCAGCTCAACAGGACAGGGCGGCACTGAAGCTTTCTTT
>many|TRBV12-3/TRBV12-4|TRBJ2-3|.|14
CASKSDQITDTQYF
TGTGCCAGCAAGTCGGATCAGATCACAGATACGCAGTATTTT